The source of this T cell receptor (beta chain) is a study of neurological immune-mediated disorders (dated by TCRdb to about 2019). In the study overall: Of the 35 or so multiple sclerosis patients, about 31 had relapsing-remitting MS and 3 had secondary progressive MS. Peripheral blood TCR-beta repertoires from HTLV-I-associated myelopathy (HAM/TSP) patients, multiple sclerosis patients and healthy controls were compared by UMI-based sequencing. The 85 to 110 TCR-beta libraries included longitudinal samples, technical triplicates and paired sorted CD4+ and CD8+ T-cell subsets alongside PBMC samples. The cohort included approximately 68 subjects: roughly 14 with HAM/TSP, around 34 with multiple sclerosis, and approximately 20 healthy controls.

TCR libraries for sorted subsets were made from roughly 1 million sorted CD4+ or CD8+ T cells. The multiple sclerosis patients were enrolled in a US clinical protocol that evaluated disease progression with magnetic resonance imaging. Peripheral blood underwent Ficoll-Hypaque density gradient centrifugation to isolate PBMCs, which were then cryopreserved in liquid nitrogen. The study also sequenced paired sorted CD4+ and CD8+ subsets from healthy controls, HAM/TSP patients and MS patients. This clonotype counts as medium-sized (0.01 to 0.1%). Its binding antigen is unknown. The sample holds no much larger clone one base away, and base qualities are not on file. Study-level results and caveats: Expanded clones from different subjects shared no identical CDR3 amino acid sequences, which suggests that TCR-beta repertoires were private in all groups. No association of the MS cluster with clinical or MRI features was observed, and the need for larger cohorts was stated by the authors. Phylogenetic analysis grouped repertoires from 18 of 34 MS patients into a cluster of related CDR3 sequences, suggesting a possible repertoire-level signature. TCR clonal expansion was highest in HAM/TSP patients and lowest in MS patients, with MS patients falling below even healthy controls.

CDR1 and CDR2, looked up from the germline V gene (reference sequence), are LNHNV and YYDKDF. The V end loses 0 bases and the J end loses 0 bases, and a stretch of 9 bases separates them. The CDR3 measures 16 amino acids from cysteine to phenylalanine. The DNA shown is the 48-base CDR3, in frame from base 1. cDNA was synthesized by template-switch 5'RACE using a primer carrying a 10-nucleotide random unique molecular identifier by which each TCR transcript was tagged. Every sequencing run covered 15-18 subjects and yielded more than 180 million TCR-beta sequences. The RNeasy kit was used to extract total RNA. The KAPA Real-time Library Amplification kit was used to amplify TCR-beta VDJ regions with primers targeting the TCR constant region and the 5'RACE anchor. A first PCR added sample indexes and Illumina adaptors, after which a second PCR increased the library yield. After purification with Ampure beads, the TCR product of roughly 650 bp was size-selected on a 2% E-gel SizeSelection system. Library quality was checked on a Bioanalyzer, concentration was measured with Qubit, and libraries were quantified with the Kapa Library Quantification kit before pooling. Libraries were sequenced paired-end 2 x 150 bp on an Illumina HiSeq 2500. To increase sequence diversity, about 25-31% phiX was spiked into each library pool. Per the authors' processing: The quality-filtered reads were processed with the UMI-based MiGEC pipeline, whose error correction step removed more than 75% of the raw TCR sequences. IMGT germline references were used for alignment of VDJ genes, and clonotypes were defined by a unique CDR3 amino acid sequence together with V-J genes. Clonal expansion, Shannon diversity and CDR3 relatedness (CalcPairwiseDistances, ClusterSamples) were evaluated with VDJtools, and phylogenetic trees were built with CLCbio workbench. Expanded clones were defined as having at least 8 unique UMIs, based on coefficient-of-variation modelling across technical triplicates. TCRdb reworked the public reads: Q25 trimming with fastp, MiXCR clone assembly, productive beta chains retained. For every CDR3 protein sequence, its rows merge into one entry that carries the most common genes and DNA. TCRdb, rather than the study authors, made the V and J calls. The table for this sample lists some 22,000 distinct CDR3 sequences; roughly 17% of them were counted only once. The top ten constitute less than 9.5% of the sample.

Specimen: CD8+ T cells from blood. The chain employs TRBV15 and TRBJ1-5, with no confidently assigned D gene. This clonotype originated in a woman between 18 and 29 years old with multiple sclerosis. The CDR3 corresponds to CATSRDWKVSNQPQHF. The DNA sequence is TGTGCCACCAGCAGAGATTGGAAGGTTAGCAATCAGCCCCAGCATTTT.